Presented here are 23 T cell receptor beta chains from one specimen sequenced in a study of blood T cells in healthy people across ages. Primers used in a second PCR of about 6 to 11 cycles were a sample-barcoded 5' primer and a J-beta primer mix. TCRdb redid the calling of the 5' RACE reads with MiXCR, one entry per CDR3 protein. The data show about 1,600,000 distinct CDR3 sequences, 42% seen once. Sequences were obtained from blood. These receptors came from a woman aged 18 to 35 in good health.

This clonotype was recorded once. The chain is built from TRBV11-2 and TRBJ2-5; possibly TRBD2 for D (6 bases). With 5 bases removed from V and 11 bases from J, the gap between germline ends came to 30 bases. Germline assignment: CDR1 SGHAT and CDR2 FQNNGV. The CDR3 consists of 17 residues. In DNA form, the CDR3 reads TGTGCCAGCAGCGTTAGTGGTCGGGGAGGAACCTACAATGAGCAGTACTTC. This translates into CASSVSGRGGTYNEQYF.

This chain joins TRBV9 and TRBJ2-7; D not certain. Germline V gene data show CDR1 as SGDLS and CDR2 as YYNGEE. V gave up 0 bases and J gave up 9 bases, with 13 bases separating them. This CDR3 spans 13 amino acids. CDR3 nucleotide sequence: TGTGCCAGCAGCGTAGAAAGCTCCTCTACGCAGTACTTC. As protein: CASSVESSSTQYF.

V and J are TRBV7-9 and TRBJ2-7; D uncertain. Germline CDR1 reads SEHNR; CDR2 reads FQNEAQ (reference sequence). The CDR3 contains 14 residues. Trimming stripped 2 bases from V and 3 bases from J, with 11 bases between. CDR3 protein: CASSLTTDDYEQYF. DNA for the CDR3: TGTGCCAGCAGCTTAACCACGGACGACTACGAGCAGTACTTC.

The chain couples TRBV20-1 to TRBJ2-5; TRBD1 is a possible D gene (5 bases). V dropped 2 bases and J dropped 4 bases, with 14 bases sitting between them. The CDR3 runs 14 residues. The germline gives CDR1 DFQATT, CDR2 SNEGSKA (reference sequence). The DNA of the CDR3 is TGCAGTGCTAGACAGCCAGGGCATGCAGAGACCCAGTACTTC. Protein product: CSARQPGHAETQYF.

This rearrangement joins TRBV10-3 to TRBJ1-2; no reliable D call. V lost 2 bases and J lost 4, with 17 bases in between. CDR3 length: 16 amino acids. Germline V gives CDR1 ENHRY, CDR2 SYGVKD. CDR3 DNA sequence: TGTGCCATCAGTGAGACCCCAATACAGAGAATCTATGGCTACACCTTC. This gives the protein CAISETPIQRIYGYTF.

This chain links TRBV27 with TRBJ1-4; D gene ambiguous. The CDR3 is 13 amino acids. V dropped 6 bases and J dropped 7 bases, with 12 bases sitting between them. Germline assignment: CDR1 MNHEY and CDR2 SMNVEV (reference sequence). The CDR3 DNA sequence: TGTGCCAGCAGCGGACGGCCGGGTGAAAAACTGTTTTTT. Translation: CASSGRPGEKLFF.

Only a few counts were recorded for this clonotype. The rearrangement links TRBV4-1 to TRBJ2-5, with 7 nucleotides matching TRBD2. Germline CDR1 is MGHRA and CDR2 is YSYEKL. Losses at the gene ends were 6 bases for V and 4 bases for J; bases not matched to a gene: 17. This CDR3 contains 17 residues. As DNA, the CDR3 is TGCGCCAGCAGTAGCCAATTTCTTAGCGGGTACAGAGAGACCCAGTACTTC. Translating gives CASSSQFLSGYRETQYF.

The chain recombines TRBV2 with TRBJ2-3; D not resolved. Deletions cut 6 bases from V and 7 bases from J, with 8 bases between. Germline-derived CDR1 and CDR2 are SNHLY and FYNNEI. The CDR3 runs to 11 residues. The CDR3 here is CASRTEYTQYF. The DNA for the CDR3 is TGTGCCAGCAGGACCGAGTATACGCAGTATTTT.

The CDR3 nucleotides read TGTGCCATCAGTGATGAGGGACTAGCGGGTACCTACGAGCAGTACTTC. This sequence encodes CAISDEGLAGTYEQYF. This chain links TRBV10-3 with TRBJ2-7; 12 bases map to TRBD2. The V gene end was trimmed by 3 bases and the J gene end by 2 bases; junction bases not matched to a gene: 5. The CDR3 is 16 residues long. Germline V lookup: CDR1 ENHRY, CDR2 SYGVKD.

The chain recombines TRBV6-1 with TRBJ1-4; 8 positions agree with TRBD1. V lost 2 bases and J lost 8; bases outside the gene matches: 7. The CDR3 spans 15 residues. Germline V gene lookup returns CDR1 MNHNS and CDR2 SASEGT. CDR3 bases: TGTGCCAGCAGTGAACCAGGGGGCGTTTGGGAAAAACTGTTTTTT. Translated, it gives CASSEPGGVWEKLFF.

As concerns this clonotype: This may come from a read error, since a much larger clone is one base off. The rearrangement uses TRBV3-1 and TRBJ1-1, with 8 bases aligning to TRBD1. V gave up 1 base and J gave up 3 bases; unmatched junction bases: 1. Per germline, CDR1 LGHDT and CDR2 YNNKEL (reference sequence). This CDR3 is built from 14 residues. In DNA, the CDR3 is TGTGCCAGCAGCCAAGGACAGGGGCACACTGAAGCTTTCTTT. As protein: CASSQGQGHTEAFF.

The chain has TRBV2 and TRBJ2-3; TRBD2 aligns across 7 bases. Germline CDR1 and CDR2: SNHLY and FYNNEI. V lost 5 bases to trimming and J lost 2 bases; unmatched junction nucleotides: 7. The CDR3 extends over 15 amino acids. CDR3 coding DNA: TGTGCCAGCAGTCAAGAGCGGGGCTACACAGATACGCAGTATTTT. Translated, it gives CASSQERGYTDTQYF.

The chain's CDR3 is CASSPQGAQDGYTF. DNA of the CDR3: TGTGCCAGCTCCCCTCAGGGGGCGCAGGATGGCTACACCTTC. This chain connects TRBV18 to TRBJ1-2, with 8 bases matching TRBD1. The CDR3 runs 14 residues. The germline V gene has CDR1 KGHSH and CDR2 LQKENI. J lost 6 bases, V lost 6 bases, and 9 bases had no gene match.

This chain joins TRBV2 and TRBJ2-4; no clear D gene. V dropped 3 bases and J dropped 15 bases, with 18 bases sitting between them. CDR1 and CDR2 from the germline V gene are SNHLY and FYNNEI. The CDR3 is 13 residues long. The CDR3 nucleotides read TGTGCCAGCAGTGAGGCCACTGGTTTGAAAGGGTACTTC. Protein sequence: CASSEATGLKGYF.

This clonotype has just a few counts. The chain links TRBV7-2 to TRBJ2-5, with D possibly matching TRBD2 (6 bases). Trimming took 6 bases from V and 7 from J, leaving 12 bases between them. CDR1 is SGHTA, CDR2 FQGNSA, per germline. CDR3 size: 12 residues. The CDR3 DNA is TGTGCCAGCAGACGGGACTTGGGGACCCAGTACTTC. It is translated as CASRRDLGTQYF.

The sample holds a few counts of this clonotype. This chain joins TRBV4-1 and TRBJ1-2; a possible D gene is TRBD1 (5 bases). V lost 5 bases and J 7 bases, leaving 14 bases between the germline ends. The CDR3 consists of 13 residues. Germline-derived CDR1 and CDR2 are MGHRA and YSYEKL. CDR3 sequence reads: CASSERERGGYTF. DNA for the CDR3: TGCGCCAGCAGCGAAAGGGAGAGGGGTGGCTACACCTTC.

The chain has TRBV6-1 and TRBJ1-2, with 7 bases matching TRBD1. This CDR3 comprises 13 residues. The V segment lost 7 bases and the J segment 4 bases; nucleotides outside the gene matches: 6. Germline V gene sequence: CDR1 MNHNS, CDR2 SASEGT. The CDR3 is CASNRQGVYGYTF. The CDR3 DNA sequence: TGTGCCAGCAATCGACAGGGCGTCTATGGCTACACCTTC.

In its sample, this clonotype was seen a few times. The chain couples TRBV20-1 to TRBJ2-7; either TRBD1 or TRBD2 may fit D (5 bases each). Trimming took off 4 bases at V and 4 bases at J, with 11 bases between the two ends. This CDR3 has 12 residues. Germline values: CDR1 DFQATT, CDR2 SNEGSKA (reference sequence). In nucleotides, the CDR3 is TGCAGTGCTAAGAGGGGCGTGTACGAGCAGTACTTC. Its protein is CSAKRGVYEQYF.

Points on this clonotype: Since a much larger clone is just one base distant, this may be a read error. V usage is TRBV4-1 and J usage is TRBJ2-1; TRBD2 matches at 7 bases. CDR3 size: 16 residues. Germline V gene data show CDR1 as MGHRA and CDR2 as YSYEKL. The trim removed 0 bases at V and 2 bases at J, leaving 4 bases unmatched. CDR3 region: CASSQEPTSAYNEQFF. In nucleotides, the CDR3 is TGCGCCAGCAGCCAAGAACCCACTAGCGCCTACAATGAGCAGTTCTTC.

This clonotype was seen at least ten times. This chain joins TRBV10-3 and TRBJ2-7; TRBD2 agrees at 8 bases. The J segment lost 9 bases and the V segment lost 4 bases, leaving 5 bases of the junction unmatched. This CDR3 spans 12 amino acids. The germline CDR1 and CDR2 sequences are ENHRY and SYGVKD. The CDR3 protein is CAISGDAGGQYF. The CDR3 DNA is TGTGCCATCAGTGGGGACGCGGGAGGGCAGTACTTC.

The rearrangement links TRBV7-3 to TRBJ2-1; D gene ambiguous. Deletions cut 0 bases from V and 2 bases from J, with 11 bases between. Germline assignment: CDR1 SGHTA and CDR2 FQGTGA. The CDR3 is 16 amino acids. The CDR3 here is CASSLTSRGTYNEQFF. The CDR3 bases are TGTGCCAGCAGCTTAACTTCCCGAGGAACCTACAATGAGCAGTTCTTC.

The chain links TRBV7-9 to TRBJ2-1; TRBD1 matches 10 bases. The CDR3 length is 16 residues. With V trimmed by 0 bases and J by 7 bases, 6 bases remained unmatched. Per germline, CDR1 SEHNR and CDR2 FQNEAQ (reference sequence). Here the CDR3 DNA reads TGTGCCAGCAGCTTAGCTGGGACAGGGGCCTCTAATGAGCAGTTCTTC. This sequence encodes CASSLAGTGASNEQFF.

The chain is built from TRBV7-2 and TRBJ2-4; possibly TRBD2 for D (6 bases). With the DNA end fitting TRBJ2-7 better, the J assignment may be wrong. CDR3 size: 15 residues. Per the germline V gene, CDR1 is SGHTA and CDR2 is FQGNSA. CDR3 sequence (DNA): TGTGCCAGCAGTCCTGGACTATTTCTAATCTACGAGCAGTACTTC. Amino acid sequence: CASSPGLFLIYEQYF.